These T cell receptor beta chains were read from a single sample in a study of blood T cell repertoires in COVID-19. TCRdb's copy holds only in-frame clones and misses some; the assay was immunoSEQ multiplex PCR. Here the sample spans about 240,000 clones, 87% being singletons. The sequencing input was PBMCs or T cells enriched from blood (not recorded which). These receptors originate from a woman in her twenties or thirties with acute COVID-19. Both conserved end residues are part of each CDR3. A D gene is named only where the DNA matches it firmly. The size field is filled for only some rows; it gives once, few, many or a size class.

>TRBV10-2|17|NA|TRBD1|TRBJ1-6
CASSEVGQGYHNSPLHF
TGCGCCAGCAGTGAAGTGGGACAGGGTTATCACAATTCACCCCTCCACTTT
>TRBV4-1|18|NA|TRBD2|TRBJ2-1
CASSQDPLAGVSYNEQFF
TGCGCCAGCAGCCAAGATCCCTTAGCGGGGGTCTCCTACAATGAGCAGTTCTTC
>TRBV10-3|14|few|NA|TRBJ1-3
CAISVGVSGNTIYF
TGTGCCATCAGTGTTGGAGTCTCTGGAAACACCATATATTTT
>TRBV29-1|13|few|NA|TRBJ1-2
CSVGQATNYGYTF
TGCAGCGTTGGACAGGCAACTAACTATGGCTACACCTTC
>TRBV4-3|11|NA|NA|TRBJ1-2
CASSHGGVYTF
TGCGCCAGCAGCCATGGGGGGGTCTACACCTTC
>TRBV4-2|13|NA|NA|TRBJ2-1
CASSSRMGLEQFF
TGTGCCAGCAGCTCCCGAATGGGGCTTGAGCAGTTCTTC
>TRBV29-1|12|NA|TRBD1|TRBJ2-7
CSVEQGAYEQYF
TGCAGCGTTGAACAGGGGGCCTACGAGCAGTACTTC
>TRBV6-5|14|NA|NA|TRBJ2-1
CASRSGSSYNEQFF
TGTGCCAGCAGAAGCGGAAGCTCCTACAATGAGCAGTTCTTC
>TRBV2|14|NA|TRBD1|TRBJ1-6
CASRRQGWNSPLHF
TGTGCCAGCAGAAGACAGGGATGGAATTCACCCCTCCACTTT
>TRBV12-5|13|NA|NA|TRBJ2-7
CASGLVAGAEQYF
TGTGCTAGTGGTTTGGTCGCGGGGGCCGAGCAGTACTTC
>TRBV7-9|12|NA|NA|TRBJ2-7
CASSRGQVISDF
TGTGCCAGCAGCCGGGGACAAGTCATATCGGACTTC
>TRBV3-1/TRBV3-2|16|NA|TRBD1|TRBJ1-2
CASSQVPGTANYGYTF
TGTGCCAGCAGCCAAGTACCCGGGACAGCTAACTATGGCTACACCTTC
>TRBV5-5|12|NA|NA|TRBJ2-7
CASSWTPYEQYF
TGTGCCAGCAGCTGGACTCCCTACGAGCAGTACTTC
>TRBV5-8|16|few|NA|TRBJ2-7
CASTSQLGTASGGQYF
TGTGCCAGCACCTCTCAACTCGGGACGGCTTCCGGGGGGCAGTACTTC
>TRBV10-3|16|NA|TRBD1|TRBJ1-1
CAIKSTGGEILTEAFF
TGTGCCATCAAATCGACAGGGGGAGAAATTTTGACTGAAGCTTTCTTT
>TRBV27|14|NA|TRBD1|TRBJ1-1
CASSWTGTNTEAFF
TGTGCCAGCAGTTGGACAGGGACGAACACTGAAGCTTTCTTT
>TRBV20-1|11|once|NA|TRBJ1-2
CSAGNRVSYTF
TGCAGTGCGGGAAACAGGGTGAGCTACACCTTC
>TRBV11-2|16|NA|TRBD1|TRBJ1-2
CASSTPRTGREGGYTF
TGTGCCAGCAGCACACCAAGGACAGGAAGGGAAGGAGGCTACACCTTC